This entry features one T cell receptor beta chain sequence. Germline CDR1 reads GTSNPN; CDR2 reads SVGIG (reference sequence). After removal of 7 bases from V and 8 bases from J, the junction contained 13 bases not matched to a gene. The CDR3 extends over 14 amino acids. This entry belongs to a study of blood T cell repertoires in COVID-19. Overall study context: Material from acute and convalescent COVID-19 was sourced from the United States, Italy and Spain.

In the original processing: The assay estimated nucleated cells by amplifying reference gene primers. Repertoires were generated with immunoSEQ multiplex PCR, while TCRdb's copy carries only in-frame clones and drops some. V and J calls and clone size are given by that table; D and trimming were obtained from the DNA. Among 90,000 to 120,000 clones listed, roughly 90% were seen once. Sequenced material: peripheral blood. The chain couples TRBV30 to TRBJ1-5; TRBD1 aligns across 8 bases. The source is a man aged 35 to 55 with active or convalescent COVID-19. The CDR3 sequence is CAYSQGAGVEPQHF. The CDR3 DNA sequence: TGTGCCTACAGTCAGGGGGCGGGGGTAGAGCCCCAGCATTTT.